This TCR beta chain was sequenced in a study of cytotoxic CD8 clonotypes in ibrutinib-treated CLL. Study-level information: Results showed roughly 25 partial and 2 complete responses; following median roughly 68 months, around 14 remained remitted, around twelve advanced. Findings and caveats of the study: On treatment, the uncommon public clonotypes contracted or remained stable. Upon ibrutinib response clonality rose, and upon progression it fell back toward baseline.

Of note for this clone: Its target is unknown.

Measured with immunoSEQ multiplex PCR; TCRdb has only the in-frame clones, and not every one. The top ten hold 3.5% to 5.5% of the sample, which has under 200,000 clones, 84% seen once. Trimming pared 3 bases from V and 5 bases from J, leaving 16 bases between. Looked up from germline, CDR1 is ENHRY and CDR2 is SYGVKD. The CDR3 has 15 residues. The gene calls are TRBV10-3 and TRBJ1-1; D remains unclear. This specimen consisted of PBMCs, obtained after 24 months of ibrutinib treatment. The TCR sequence derives from a human donor with chronic lymphocytic leukemia. The CDR3 nucleotides are TGTGCCATCAGTGAAACCCCGGGAGGAAGGACTGAAGCTTTCTTT. Translated: CAISETPGGRTEAFF.